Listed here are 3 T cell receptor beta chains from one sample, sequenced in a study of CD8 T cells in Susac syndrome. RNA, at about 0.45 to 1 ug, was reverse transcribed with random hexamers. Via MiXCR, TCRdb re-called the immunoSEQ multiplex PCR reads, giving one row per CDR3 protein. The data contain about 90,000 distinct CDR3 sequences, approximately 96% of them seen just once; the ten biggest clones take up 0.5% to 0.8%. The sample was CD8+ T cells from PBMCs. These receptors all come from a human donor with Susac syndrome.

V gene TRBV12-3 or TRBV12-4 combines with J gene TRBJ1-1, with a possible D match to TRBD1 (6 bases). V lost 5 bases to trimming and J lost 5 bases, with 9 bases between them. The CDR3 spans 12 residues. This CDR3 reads CASSRTGTEAFF. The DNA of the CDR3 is TGTGCCAGCAGTCGTACAGGGACTGAAGCTTTCTTT.

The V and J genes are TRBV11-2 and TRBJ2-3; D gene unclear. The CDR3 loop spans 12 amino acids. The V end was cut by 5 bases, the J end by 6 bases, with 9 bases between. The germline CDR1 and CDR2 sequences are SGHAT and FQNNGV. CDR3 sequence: CASSAHPDTQYF. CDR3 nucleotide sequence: TGTGCCAGCAGCGCCCACCCTGATACGCAGTATTTT.

In DNA, the CDR3 is TGTGCCACCAGCGGTCGTACAGGGAATAATTCACCCCTCCACTTT. This sequence encodes CATSGRTGNNSPLHF. V is TRBV15 and J is TRBJ1-6; a weak D match, TRBD1 (6 bases). Germline V gene sequence: CDR1 LNHNV, CDR2 YYDKDF (reference sequence). The germline V and J ends were trimmed by 5 bases and 5 bases, with 13 bases remaining between them. This CDR3 spans 15 amino acids.